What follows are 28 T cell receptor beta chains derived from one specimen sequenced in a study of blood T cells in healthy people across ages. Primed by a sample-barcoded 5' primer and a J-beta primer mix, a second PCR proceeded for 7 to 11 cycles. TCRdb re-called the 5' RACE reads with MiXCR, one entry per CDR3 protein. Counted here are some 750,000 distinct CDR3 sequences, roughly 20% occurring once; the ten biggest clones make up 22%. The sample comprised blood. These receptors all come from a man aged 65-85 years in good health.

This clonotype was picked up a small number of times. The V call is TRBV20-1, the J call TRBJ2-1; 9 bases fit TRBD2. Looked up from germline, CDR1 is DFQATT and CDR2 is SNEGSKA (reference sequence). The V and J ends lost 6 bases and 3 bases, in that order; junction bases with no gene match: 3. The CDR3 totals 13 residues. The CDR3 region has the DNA TGCAGTGCCCTAGCGGGAAGCTACAATGAGCAGTTCTTC. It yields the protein CSALAGSYNEQFF.

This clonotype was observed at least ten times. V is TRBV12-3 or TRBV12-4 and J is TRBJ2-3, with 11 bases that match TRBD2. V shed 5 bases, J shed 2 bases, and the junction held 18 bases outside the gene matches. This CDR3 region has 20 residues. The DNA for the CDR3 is TGTGCCAGCAGTGGAACCGGGACTAGCGGCGGTGAAACGTTCACAGATACGCAGTATTTT. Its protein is CASSGTGTSGGETFTDTQYF.

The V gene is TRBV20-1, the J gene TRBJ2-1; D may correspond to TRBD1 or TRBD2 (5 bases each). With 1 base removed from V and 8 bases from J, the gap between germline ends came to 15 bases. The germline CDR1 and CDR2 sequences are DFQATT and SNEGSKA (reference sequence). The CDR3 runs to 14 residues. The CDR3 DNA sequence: TGCAGTGCTAGAGGAGGGCAGGGCGAGGATGAGCAGTTCTTC. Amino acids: CSARGGQGEDEQFF.

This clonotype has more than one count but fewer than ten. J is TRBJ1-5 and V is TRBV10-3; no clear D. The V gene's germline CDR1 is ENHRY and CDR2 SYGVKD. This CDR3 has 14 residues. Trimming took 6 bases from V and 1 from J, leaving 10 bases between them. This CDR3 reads CAIRSDGSNQPQHF. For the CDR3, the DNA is TGTGCCATCAGGAGTGACGGAAGCAATCAGCCCCAGCATTTT.

CDR3 sequence: CASTEDGLYGYTF. The CDR3, as DNA: TGTGCCAGCACTGAAGACGGGCTCTATGGCTACACCTTC. The chain uses TRBV6-5 and TRBJ1-2; D ambiguous. Trimming pared 7 bases from V and 4 bases from J, leaving 13 bases between. This CDR3 spans 13 amino acids. Germline values: CDR1 MNHEY, CDR2 SVGAGI.

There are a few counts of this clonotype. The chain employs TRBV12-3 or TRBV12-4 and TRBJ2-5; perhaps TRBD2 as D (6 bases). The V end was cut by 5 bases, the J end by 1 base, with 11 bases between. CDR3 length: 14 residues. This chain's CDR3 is CASSTFSGQETQYF. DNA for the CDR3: TGTGCCAGCAGTACCTTTAGCGGCCAAGAGACCCAGTACTTC.

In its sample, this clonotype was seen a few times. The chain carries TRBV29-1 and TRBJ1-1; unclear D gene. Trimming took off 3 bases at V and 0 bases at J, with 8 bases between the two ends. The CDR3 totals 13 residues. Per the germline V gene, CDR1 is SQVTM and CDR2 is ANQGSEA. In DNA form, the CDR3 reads TGCAGCGTTGAGGAGGGCCTGAACACTGAAGCTTTCTTT. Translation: CSVEEGLNTEAFF.

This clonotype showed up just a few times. The DNA of the CDR3 is TGCAGCGTTATTTTAGTCCAACGGAATGAAAAACTGTTTTTT. This encodes CSVILVQRNEKLFF. The V gene is TRBV29-1, the J gene TRBJ1-4; D gene ambiguous. The germline V and J ends were trimmed by 5 bases and 5 bases, with 15 bases remaining between them. Germline V gene lookup returns CDR1 SQVTM and CDR2 ANQGSEA. The CDR3 sequence is 14 residues long.

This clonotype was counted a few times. This CDR3 is CASSLWDSVDTQYF. The CDR3 coding sequence is TGCGCCAGCAGCCTCTGGGACTCGGTGGATACGCAGTATTTT. The J gene is TRBJ2-3, the V gene TRBV4-1, with D tentatively TRBD2 (6 bases). The V gene's germline CDR1 is MGHRA and CDR2 YSYEKL. The CDR3 runs 14 residues. Between the trimmed V and J ends, which lost 4 bases and 6 bases, there was a span of 14 bases.

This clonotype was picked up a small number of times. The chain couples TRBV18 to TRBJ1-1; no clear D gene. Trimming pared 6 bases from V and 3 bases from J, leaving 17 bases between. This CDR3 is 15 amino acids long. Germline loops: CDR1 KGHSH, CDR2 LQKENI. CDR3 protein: CASSPTELRDTEAFF. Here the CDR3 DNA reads TGTGCCAGCTCCCCCACGGAATTGCGGGACACTGAAGCTTTCTTT.

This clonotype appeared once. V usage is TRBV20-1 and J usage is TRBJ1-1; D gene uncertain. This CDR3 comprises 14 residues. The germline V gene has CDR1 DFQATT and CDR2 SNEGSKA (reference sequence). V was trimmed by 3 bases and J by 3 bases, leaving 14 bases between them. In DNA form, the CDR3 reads TGCAGTGCTAGTTACGGCCAGTGGTACACTGAAGCTTTCTTT. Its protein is CSASYGQWYTEAFF.

Here the CDR3 DNA reads TGCGCCAGCAGCTTTCGGGGCCACCAAGAGACCCAGTACTTC. Amino acid sequence: CASSFRGHQETQYF. This chain connects TRBV5-1 to TRBJ2-5; the D call may be TRBD1 or TRBD2 (5 bases each). The CDR3 runs 14 residues. CDR1 is SGHRS and CDR2 is YFSETQ in the germline V gene. Trimming took off 2 bases at V and 0 bases at J, with 8 bases between the two ends.

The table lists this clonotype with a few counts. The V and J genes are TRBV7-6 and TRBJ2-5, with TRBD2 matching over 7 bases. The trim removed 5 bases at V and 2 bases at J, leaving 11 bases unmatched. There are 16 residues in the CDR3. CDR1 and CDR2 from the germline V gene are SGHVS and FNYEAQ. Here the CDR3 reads CASSQASTSVQETQYF. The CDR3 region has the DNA TGTGCCAGCAGCCAAGCCTCCACTAGCGTTCAAGAGACCCAGTACTTC.

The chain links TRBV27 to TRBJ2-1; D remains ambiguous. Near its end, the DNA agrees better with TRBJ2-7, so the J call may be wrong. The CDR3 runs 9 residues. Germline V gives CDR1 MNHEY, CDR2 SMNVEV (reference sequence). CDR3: CATGCEQYV. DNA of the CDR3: TGTGCCACCGGATGCGAGCAGTACGTC.

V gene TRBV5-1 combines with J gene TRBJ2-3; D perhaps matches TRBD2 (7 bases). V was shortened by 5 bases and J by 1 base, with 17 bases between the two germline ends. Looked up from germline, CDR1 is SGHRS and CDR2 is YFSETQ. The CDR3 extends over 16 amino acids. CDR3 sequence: CASSSPWGGRTDTQYF. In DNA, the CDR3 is TGCGCCAGCAGTTCACCCTGGGGGGGCCGCACAGATACGCAGTATTTT.

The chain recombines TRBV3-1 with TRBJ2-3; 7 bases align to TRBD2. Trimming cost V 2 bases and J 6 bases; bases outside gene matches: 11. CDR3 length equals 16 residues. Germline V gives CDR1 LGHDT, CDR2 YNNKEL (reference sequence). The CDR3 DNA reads TGTGCCAGCAGCCAAAGAGGGGCGCGGGGGTTGGATACGCAGTATTTT. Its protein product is CASSQRGARGLDTQYF.

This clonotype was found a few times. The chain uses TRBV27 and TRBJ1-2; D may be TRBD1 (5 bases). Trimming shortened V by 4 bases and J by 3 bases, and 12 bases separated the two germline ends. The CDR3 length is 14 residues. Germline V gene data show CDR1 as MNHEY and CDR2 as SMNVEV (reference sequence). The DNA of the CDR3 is TGTGCCAGCAGTTCCCTCAGGGCTGACTATGGCTACACCTTC. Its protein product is CASSSLRADYGYTF.

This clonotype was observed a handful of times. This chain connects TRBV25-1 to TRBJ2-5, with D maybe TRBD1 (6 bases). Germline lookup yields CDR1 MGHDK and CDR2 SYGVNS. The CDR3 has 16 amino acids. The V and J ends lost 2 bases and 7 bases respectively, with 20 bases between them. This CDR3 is CASSEHRRGAILTQYF. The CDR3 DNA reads TGTGCCAGCAGTGAACACCGCAGGGGAGCGATTCTGACCCAGTACTTC.

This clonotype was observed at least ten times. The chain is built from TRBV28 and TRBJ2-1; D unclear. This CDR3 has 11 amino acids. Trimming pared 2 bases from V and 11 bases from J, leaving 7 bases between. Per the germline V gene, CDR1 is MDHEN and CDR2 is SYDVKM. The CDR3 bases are TGTGCCAGCAGTTTAAAGCTAAAGCAGTTCTTC. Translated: CASSLKLKQFF.

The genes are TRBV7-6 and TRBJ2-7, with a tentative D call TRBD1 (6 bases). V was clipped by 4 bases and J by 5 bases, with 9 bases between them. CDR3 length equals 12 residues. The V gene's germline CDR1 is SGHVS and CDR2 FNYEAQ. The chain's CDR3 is CASSSGDHEQYV. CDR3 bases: TGTGCCAGCAGCTCAGGGGACCACGAGCAGTACGTC.

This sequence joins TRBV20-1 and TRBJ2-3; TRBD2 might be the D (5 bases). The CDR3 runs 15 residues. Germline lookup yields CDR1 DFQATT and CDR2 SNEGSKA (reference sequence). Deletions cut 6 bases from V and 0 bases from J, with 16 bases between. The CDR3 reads CSAPKSVASTDTQYF. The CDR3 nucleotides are TGCAGTGCCCCGAAGTCCGTAGCGAGCACAGATACGCAGTATTTT.

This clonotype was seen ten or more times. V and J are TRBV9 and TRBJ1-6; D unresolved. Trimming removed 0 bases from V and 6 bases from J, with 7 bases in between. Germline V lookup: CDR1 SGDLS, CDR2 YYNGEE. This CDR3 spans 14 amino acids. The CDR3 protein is CASSVAGSNSPLHF. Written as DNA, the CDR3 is TGTGCCAGCAGCGTAGCCGGATCTAATTCACCCCTCCACTTT.

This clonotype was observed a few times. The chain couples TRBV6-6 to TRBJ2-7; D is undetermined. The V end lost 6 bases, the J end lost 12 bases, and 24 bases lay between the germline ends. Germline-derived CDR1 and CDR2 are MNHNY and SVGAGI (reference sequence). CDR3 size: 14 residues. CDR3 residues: CASRPSISEAHPYV. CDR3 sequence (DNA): TGTGCCAGCAGGCCCTCGATCTCCGAGGCTCACCCGTACGTC.

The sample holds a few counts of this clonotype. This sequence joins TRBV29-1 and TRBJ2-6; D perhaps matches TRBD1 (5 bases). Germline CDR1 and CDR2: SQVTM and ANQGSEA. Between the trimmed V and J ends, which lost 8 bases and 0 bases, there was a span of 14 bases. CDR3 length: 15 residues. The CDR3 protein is CSPGQGSSGANVLTF. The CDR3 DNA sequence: TGCAGCCCCGGCCAGGGAAGCTCTGGGGCCAACGTCCTGACTTTC.

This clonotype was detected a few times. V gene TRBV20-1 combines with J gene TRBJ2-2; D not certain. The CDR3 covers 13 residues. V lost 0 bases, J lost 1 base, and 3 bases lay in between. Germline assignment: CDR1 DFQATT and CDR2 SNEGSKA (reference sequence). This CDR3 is CSAREGNTGELFF. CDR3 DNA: TGCAGTGCTAGAGAGGGGAACACCGGGGAGCTGTTTTTT.

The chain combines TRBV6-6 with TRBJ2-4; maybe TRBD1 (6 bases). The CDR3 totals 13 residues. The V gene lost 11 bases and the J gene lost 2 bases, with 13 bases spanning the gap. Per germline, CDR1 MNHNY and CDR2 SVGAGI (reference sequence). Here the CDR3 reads CAAGAGTKNIQYF. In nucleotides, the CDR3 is TGTGCCGCAGGGGCCGGGACCAAAAACATTCAGTACTTC.

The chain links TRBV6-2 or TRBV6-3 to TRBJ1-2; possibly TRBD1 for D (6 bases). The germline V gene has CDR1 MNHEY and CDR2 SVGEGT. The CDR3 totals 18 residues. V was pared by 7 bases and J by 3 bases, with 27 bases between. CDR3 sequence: CASTTLRTYRAKYYGYTF. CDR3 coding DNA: TGTGCCAGCACTACCTTAAGGACTTACAGGGCCAAGTACTATGGCTACACCTTC.

The CDR3 DNA reads as TGTGCCAGCAGCTTATTTTCAGACGGCTACACCTTC. It codes for CASSLFSDGYTF. The V gene is TRBV7-8, the J gene TRBJ1-2; no clear D gene. V lost 2 bases and J lost 8, with 9 bases in between. The CDR3 is 12 amino acids. Germline-derived CDR1 and CDR2 are SGHVS and FQNEAQ.